This passage covers 4 T cell receptor beta chains from one sample sequenced in a study of T cell repertoires in cytomegalovirus infection (dated by TCRdb to between 2018 and 2020). This sample's treatment or condition label indicates: in vitro stimulation with specific CMV peptide epitopes to enrich CMV-specific T cells. This sample was sequenced with an Illumina HiSeq 1500. The public reads were quality trimmed at Q25 with fastp and then assembled into clones with MiXCR by TCRdb, keeping productive beta chains. When rows share a CDR3 protein, they turn into one entry using the most common DNA and genes. The sample table records hundreds of thousands of distinct CDR3 sequences; 30% to 40% of these occur just once. The top ten clonotypes cover around 15% of the sample. The antigens these receptors bind are not known. The specimen comprised cultured CD8+ T cells from PBMCs, sampled from culture after CMV antigen stimulation. The receptors here all came from a human donor in good health (CMV status not recorded). Some clones in this sample may be carry-over from other donors' samples.

The table lists this clonotype with a few counts. V and J are TRBV2 and TRBJ2-7; 13 bases are shared with TRBD2. Looked up from germline, CDR1 is SNHLY and CDR2 is FYNNEI. Germline trimming cut 6 bases from V and 2 bases from J; bases unmatched to any gene: 4. The CDR3 has 15 amino acids. The CDR3 protein is CASSVLAGGTYEQYV. Written as DNA, the CDR3 is TGTGCCAGCAGCGTACTAGCGGGGGGGACCTACGAGCAGTACGTC.

This clonotype was recorded a few times. The CDR3 region is CASSSGTPYYGYTF. CDR3 coding DNA: TGTGCCAGCAGCTCGGGGACACCTTACTATGGCTACACCTTC. The chain joins TRBV7-9 to TRBJ1-2; maybe TRBD1 (6 bases). The V gene lost 4 bases and the J gene lost 3 bases, with 12 bases spanning the gap. CDR3 length: 14 residues. The V gene's germline CDR1 is SEHNR and CDR2 FQNEAQ (reference sequence).

The chain combines TRBV20-1 with TRBJ2-7; perhaps TRBD1 as D (6 bases). Germline CDR1 reads DFQATT; CDR2 reads SNEGSKA (reference sequence). V lost 0 bases and J lost 6, with 15 bases in between. The CDR3 contains 14 residues. The CDR3: CSARDLIQGIEQYV. The CDR3 DNA is TGCAGTGCTAGAGACCTTATACAGGGTATCGAGCAGTACGTC.

This clonotype was detected once. J is TRBJ1-6 and V is TRBV28, with 11 nucleotides matching TRBD1. The germline CDR1 and CDR2 sequences are MDHEN and SYDVKM. CDR3 length: 15 residues. The V gene end was trimmed by 4 bases and the J gene end by 9 bases; junction bases not matched to a gene: 5. CDR3 loop: CASSSDRGLGSPLHF. CDR3 DNA: TGTGCCAGCAGTTCGGACAGGGGGCTCGGTTCACCCCTCCACTTT.